The clone carrying this TCR beta chain was detected once. Its cognate antigen is unknown. The junction does not match germline at one end; this may be a read error. CDR1 is SGHNT, CDR2 YYREEE, per germline (reference sequence). CDR3 size: 14 residues. The entry originates in a study of tumor-infiltrating lymphocytes in primary liver carcinoma. Points from the study as a whole: It was in tumors, not blood, that the top-250-clone fraction was significantly higher (p = 0.039).

The study extracted blood RNA from unsorted whole blood and also extracted germline DNA. Patients were treatment-naive with chronic HBV infection. A primer in the constant region served to generate TCR beta cDNA from around 500 ng of total RNA. Slightly modified ARM-PCR, run as three nested multiplex PCR rounds, produced the TCR beta libraries. The first two PCR rounds, approximately 10 cycles each, used TRBV1-TRBV30 forward primers and a C-beta reverse primer. TCRdb re-called the multiplex PCR reads through MiXCR, storing one row per CDR3 protein. The sample holds approximately 330,000 distinct CDR3 sequences, less than 65% seen once.

The sequence came from a man aged 40-49 years with primary liver carcinoma and hepatitis B virus infection. Sequenced input: peripheral blood. V and J are TRBV5-4 and TRBJ1-1; D is undetermined. CDR3 coding DNA: TGTGCCAGCAGCTTGGCCTGGGCGAACACCGAAGCTTTCTTT. Its protein product is CASSLAWANTEAFF.